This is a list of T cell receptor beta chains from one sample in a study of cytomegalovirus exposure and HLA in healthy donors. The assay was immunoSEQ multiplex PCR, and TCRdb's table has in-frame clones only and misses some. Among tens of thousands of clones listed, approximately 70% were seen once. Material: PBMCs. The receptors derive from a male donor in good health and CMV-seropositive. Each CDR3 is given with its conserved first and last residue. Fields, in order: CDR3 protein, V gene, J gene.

CASSYSIARLNTEAFF,TRBV6-5,TRBJ1-1
CASSQDSHPSGVSYNEQFF,TRBV4-3,TRBJ2-1
CASSRQGARAPSKPQHF,TRBV5-6,TRBJ1-5
CASIPIGVPGGYTF,TRBV2,TRBJ1-2
CASSRDSGQPQHF,TRBV5-1,TRBJ1-5
CASRTGFEAFF,TRBV7-2,TRBJ1-1
CASSFSGNTEAFF,TRBV27,TRBJ1-1
CSSAGVYGYTF,TRBV29-1,TRBJ1-2
CASSSTGQSQGGYTF,TRBV28,TRBJ1-2
CASKPAGGITGELFF,TRBV19,TRBJ2-2
CASSVGTRSYEQYF,TRBV11-1,TRBJ2-7
CASSYQLEETQYF,TRBV5-1,TRBJ2-5
CASGNTEAFF,TRBV7-9,TRBJ1-1
CASSLVGGEGNEQFF,TRBV11-3,TRBJ2-1
CASSARQGVYEQYF,TRBV5-4,TRBJ2-7
CASGGQVNTEAFF,TRBV2,TRBJ1-1
CSSSTRQGIGANVLTF,TRBV7-9,TRBJ2-6
CAISVTGRTYEQYF,TRBV10-3,TRBJ2-7
CASSRLSGNTGELFF,TRBV7-3,TRBJ2-2
CASSLNGQGSYEQYF,TRBV7-2,TRBJ2-7
CASSAGGIRGYTF,TRBV11-2,TRBJ1-2
CASSLEVGTSYEQYF,TRBV2,TRBJ2-7
CASRGQGNSPLHF,TRBV5-6,TRBJ1-6
CASSFTDRLRETQYF,TRBV28,TRBJ2-5
CASTSVTGGHSPLHF,TRBV6-1,TRBJ1-6
CASSSAGGNQPQHF,TRBV27,TRBJ1-5
CASSLQGGIFSPLHF,TRBV10-2,TRBJ1-6
CATQGWGHQETQYF,TRBV7-2,TRBJ2-5
CASSRTSGSYNEQFF,TRBV7-2,TRBJ2-1
CASSLRGQSTDTQYF,TRBV27,TRBJ2-3
CASSLLAGPSGYTF,TRBV7-2,TRBJ1-2
CSVEESGTGYGYTF,TRBV29-1,TRBJ1-2
CASSPPAGGGYEQYF,TRBV18,TRBJ2-7
CASGQGGWGTF,TRBV27,TRBJ1-2
CSSSPGGFEAFF,TRBV7-9,TRBJ1-1
CASSIGTSGYNEQFF,TRBV7-7,TRBJ2-1